This T cell receptor beta chain was found in a study of identical twins. The study, taken as a whole, reports: For cord blood, abundant beta clonotypes had fewer insertions, unlike memory repertoires, which showed none.

Using its own MiXCR run on the 5' RACE reads, TCRdb lists one record per CDR3 protein. The sample shows approximately 500,000 distinct CDR3 sequences, about 24% of them seen only once. On this clonotype: Its antigen is not known.

V dropped 0 bases and J dropped 8 bases, with 11 bases sitting between them. Germline V gene data show CDR1 as MNHEY and CDR2 as SVGAGI. The CDR3 covers 15 residues. Separately, the same data were catalogued under a study of T cells expressing NK-cell markers.

The origin of this receptor is a woman younger than 30 in good health. The specimen sequenced was CD4+ T cells sorted from blood. The chain is built from TRBV6-5 and TRBJ1-6, with D unresolved. The CDR3 nucleotides read TGTGCCAGCAGTTACTCGATTGGAGGTGATTCACCCCTCCACTTT. Translated, it gives CASSYSIGGDSPLHF.